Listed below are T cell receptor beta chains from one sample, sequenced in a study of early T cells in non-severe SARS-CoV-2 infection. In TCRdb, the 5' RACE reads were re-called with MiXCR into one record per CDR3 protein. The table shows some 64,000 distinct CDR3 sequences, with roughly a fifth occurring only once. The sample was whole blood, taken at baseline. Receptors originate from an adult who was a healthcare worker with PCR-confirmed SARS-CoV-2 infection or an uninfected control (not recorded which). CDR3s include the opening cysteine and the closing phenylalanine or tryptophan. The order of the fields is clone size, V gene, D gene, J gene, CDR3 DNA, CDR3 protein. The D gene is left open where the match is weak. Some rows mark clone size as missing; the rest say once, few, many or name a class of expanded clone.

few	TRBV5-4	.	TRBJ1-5	TGTGCCAGCAGCTTTTACAATAGCAATCAGCCCCAGCATTTT	CASSFYNSNQPQHF
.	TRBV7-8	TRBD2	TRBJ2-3	TGTGCCAGCAGCTTGGAGCGGGGGGGCCTGGATACGCAGTATTTT	CASSLERGGLDTQYF
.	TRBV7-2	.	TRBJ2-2	TGTGCCAGCAGCCAAGGGGTCAGGGAGCTGTTTTTT	CASSQGVRELFF
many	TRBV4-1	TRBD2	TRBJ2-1	TGCGCCAGCAGCCAACGGGCGGGGGGGCCGAGTGAGCAGTTCTTC	CASSQRAGGPSEQFF
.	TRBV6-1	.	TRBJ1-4	TGTGCCAGCAGTGAACAGGTTGCAACTAATGAAAAACTGTTTTTT	CASSEQVATNEKLFF
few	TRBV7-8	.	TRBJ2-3	TGTGCCAGCAGAGTCGGAGAGCACACAGATACGCAGTATTTT	CASRVGEHTDTQYF
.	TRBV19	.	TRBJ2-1	TGTGCCAGTAGCTGGACCCCCTACAATGAGCAGTTCTTC	CASSWTPYNEQFF
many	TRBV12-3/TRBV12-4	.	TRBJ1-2	TGTGCCAGCACCTTGGGCCTGATTAGTGGTGGCTACACCTTC	CASTLGLISGGYTF
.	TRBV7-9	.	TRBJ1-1	TGTGCCAGCAGCCCCGCCGGGGCCCTCATGAACACTGAAGCTTTCTTT	CASSPAGALMNTEAFF
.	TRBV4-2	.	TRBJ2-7	TGTGCCAGCGGATTCCTTGCCGAGCAGTACTTC	CASGFLAEQYF
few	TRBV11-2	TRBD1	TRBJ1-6	TGTGCCAGCGCAGCCCCGGACAGGGGAAATTCACCCCTCCACTTT	CASAAPDRGNSPLHF
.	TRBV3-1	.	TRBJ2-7	TGTGCCAGCAGCCAAGGCCCCCCGAAAGAGCAGTACTTC	CASSQGPPKEQYF
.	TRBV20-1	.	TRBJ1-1	TGCAGTGCTAGACTAACGTCGCTGAACACTGAAGCTTTCTTT	CSARLTSLNTEAFF
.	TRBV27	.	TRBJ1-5	TGTGCCAGCAGTTTTGGGAGTGGACAGCCCCAGCATTTT	CASSFGSGQPQHF
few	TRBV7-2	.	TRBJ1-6	TGTGCCAGCAGTCCCGTACCGGAAACACCCCTCCACTTT	CASSPVPETPLHF
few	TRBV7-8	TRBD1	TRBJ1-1	TGTGCCAGCAGACAGGGGACGAACACTGAAGCTTTCTTT	CASRQGTNTEAFF
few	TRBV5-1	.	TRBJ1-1	TGCGCCAGCAGCTTGGCATTCCGCGGGCGGAACACTGAAGCTTTCTTT	CASSLAFRGRNTEAFF
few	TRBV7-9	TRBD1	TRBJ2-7	TGTGCCAGCAGCCCCGGGACCGGACAGGGGGCACACGAGCAGTACTTC	CASSPGTGQGAHEQYF
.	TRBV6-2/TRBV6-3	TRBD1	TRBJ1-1	TGTGCCAGCAGTCCATACAGGGGCGCGTACACTGAAGCTTTCTTT	CASSPYRGAYTEAFF
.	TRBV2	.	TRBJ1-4	TGTGCCAGCAGTGAAGCGGAGTCGCGTAGTGAAAAACTGTTTTTT	CASSEAESRSEKLFF
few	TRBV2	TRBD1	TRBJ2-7	TGTGCCAGCAAGGGGGCCGACGAGCAGTACTTC	CASKGADEQYF
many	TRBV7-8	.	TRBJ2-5	TGTGCCAGCAGCTTCTCGGGCGCGCGGGTAGAGACCCAGTACTTC	CASSFSGARVETQYF
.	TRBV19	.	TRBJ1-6	TGTGCCAGCTCTTCGGTGGAAAGTTCACCCCTCCACTTT	CASSSVESSPLHF
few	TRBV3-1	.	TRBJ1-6	TGTGCCAGCACCCCACGAGGGCAATCACCCCTCCACTTT	CASTPRGQSPLHF
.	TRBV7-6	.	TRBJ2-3	TGTGCCAGCAGCTTAGGTACCGACACAGATACGCAGTATTTT	CASSLGTDTDTQYF
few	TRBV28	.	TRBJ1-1	TGTGCCAGCAGTCCTCCCGTTGGTGAAGCTTTCTTT	CASSPPVGEAFF
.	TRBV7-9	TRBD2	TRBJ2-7	TGTGCCAGCAGCCGGACTAGCGGATACTACGAGCAGTACTTC	CASSRTSGYYEQYF
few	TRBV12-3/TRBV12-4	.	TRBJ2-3	TGTGCCAGCAGCCCGGGGGCTCGGGATACGCAGTATTTT	CASSPGARDTQYF
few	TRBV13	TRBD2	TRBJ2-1	TGTGCCAGCAGCGAACTGACTAGCGGGGGGTCCTACAATGAGCAGTTCTTC	CASSELTSGGSYNEQFF
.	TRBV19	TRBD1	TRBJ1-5	TGTGCCAGTAGTCTGGCAGGGGGCTATCAGCCCCAGCATTTT	CASSLAGGYQPQHF
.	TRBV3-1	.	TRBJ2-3	TGTGCCAGCAGTCAGGACGGTTGGACTTCGCAGTATTTT	CASSQDGWTSQYF
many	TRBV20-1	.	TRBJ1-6	TGCAGTGCTAGAACCGAGGTACAGGGTAATTCACCCCTCCACTTT	CSARTEVQGNSPLHF
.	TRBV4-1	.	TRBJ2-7	TGCGCCAGCAGCCAAGATGGGGAGGCCGCCAGCTCCTACGAGCAGTACTTC	CASSQDGEAASSYEQYF
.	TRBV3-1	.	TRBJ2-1	TGTGCCAGCAGCCAATTACAGGGAAATGAGCAGTTCTTC	CASSQLQGNEQFF
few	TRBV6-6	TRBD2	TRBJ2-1	TGTGCCAGCAGTTCCACTAGCGCGGACTACAATGAGCAGTTCTTC	CASSSTSADYNEQFF
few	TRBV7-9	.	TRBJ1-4	TGTGCCAGCAGCTTCTATGGTGGCCGAACCGGGGAAAAACTGTTTTTT	CASSFYGGRTGEKLFF
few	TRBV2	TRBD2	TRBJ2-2	TGTGCCAGCAGCGCGTCCGGGACTAGCGCCAACACCGGGGAGCTGTTTTTT	CASSASGTSANTGELFF
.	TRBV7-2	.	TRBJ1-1	TGTGCCAGCAGCTTCTCCACGGTTAACACTGAAGCTTTCTTT	CASSFSTVNTEAFF
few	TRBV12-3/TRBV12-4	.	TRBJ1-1	TGTGCCAGCAGTTTAGAACCTTGGGGGGGAAACACTGAAGCTTTCTTT	CASSLEPWGGNTEAFF
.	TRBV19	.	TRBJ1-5	TGTGCCAGTAGTATTGTGGCCAATCAGCCCCAGCATTTT	CASSIVANQPQHF
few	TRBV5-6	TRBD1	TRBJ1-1	TGTGCCAGCAGCTTGGTGACAGGGGAAGCTTTCTTT	CASSLVTGEAFF
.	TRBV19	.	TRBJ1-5	TGTGCCTCTGGTGGTTATAGCAATCAGCCCCAGCATTTT	CASGGYSNQPQHF
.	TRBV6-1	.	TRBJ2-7	TGTGCCAGCAACTCCATGGGGGGAACCTACGCGCAGTACTTC	CASNSMGGTYAQYF
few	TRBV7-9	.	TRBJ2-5	TGTGCCAGCAGCTTAGGGACGGAGACCCAGTACTTC	CASSLGTETQYF
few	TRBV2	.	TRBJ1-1	TGTGCCAGCATGCGGATGAACACTGAAGCTTTCTTT	CASMRMNTEAFF
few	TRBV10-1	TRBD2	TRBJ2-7	TGCGCCAGCAGTGAGAGAGGGCTAGCGGCGAAGCAGTACTTC	CASSERGLAAKQYF
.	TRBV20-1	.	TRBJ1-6	TGCAGTGCTATCAAGCGCAGGGACGATTCACCCCTCCACTTT	CSAIKRRDDSPLHF
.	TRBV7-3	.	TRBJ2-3	TGTGCCAGCAGCTTACCAGGGCGACCAGATACGCAGTATTTT	CASSLPGRPDTQYF
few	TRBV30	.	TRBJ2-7	TGTGCCTGGAGTGTAGGGGGTATGGACGAGCAGTACTTC	CAWSVGGMDEQYF
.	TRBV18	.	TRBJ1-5	TGTGCCAGCTCACCAGACGGGGGGAGTCAGCCCCAGCATTTT	CASSPDGGSQPQHF
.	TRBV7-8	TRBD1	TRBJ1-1	TGTGCCAGCAGCGTCGGGACAGCCAACACTGAAGCTTTCTTT	CASSVGTANTEAFF
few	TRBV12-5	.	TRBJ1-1	TGTGCTAGTGGGCGACCCGGAACTGAAGCTTTCTTT	CASGRPGTEAFF
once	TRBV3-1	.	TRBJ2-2	TGTGCCAGCAGCCCCAAAGACTCCCTCCCCACCGGGGAGCTGTTTTTT	CASSPKDSLPTGELFF